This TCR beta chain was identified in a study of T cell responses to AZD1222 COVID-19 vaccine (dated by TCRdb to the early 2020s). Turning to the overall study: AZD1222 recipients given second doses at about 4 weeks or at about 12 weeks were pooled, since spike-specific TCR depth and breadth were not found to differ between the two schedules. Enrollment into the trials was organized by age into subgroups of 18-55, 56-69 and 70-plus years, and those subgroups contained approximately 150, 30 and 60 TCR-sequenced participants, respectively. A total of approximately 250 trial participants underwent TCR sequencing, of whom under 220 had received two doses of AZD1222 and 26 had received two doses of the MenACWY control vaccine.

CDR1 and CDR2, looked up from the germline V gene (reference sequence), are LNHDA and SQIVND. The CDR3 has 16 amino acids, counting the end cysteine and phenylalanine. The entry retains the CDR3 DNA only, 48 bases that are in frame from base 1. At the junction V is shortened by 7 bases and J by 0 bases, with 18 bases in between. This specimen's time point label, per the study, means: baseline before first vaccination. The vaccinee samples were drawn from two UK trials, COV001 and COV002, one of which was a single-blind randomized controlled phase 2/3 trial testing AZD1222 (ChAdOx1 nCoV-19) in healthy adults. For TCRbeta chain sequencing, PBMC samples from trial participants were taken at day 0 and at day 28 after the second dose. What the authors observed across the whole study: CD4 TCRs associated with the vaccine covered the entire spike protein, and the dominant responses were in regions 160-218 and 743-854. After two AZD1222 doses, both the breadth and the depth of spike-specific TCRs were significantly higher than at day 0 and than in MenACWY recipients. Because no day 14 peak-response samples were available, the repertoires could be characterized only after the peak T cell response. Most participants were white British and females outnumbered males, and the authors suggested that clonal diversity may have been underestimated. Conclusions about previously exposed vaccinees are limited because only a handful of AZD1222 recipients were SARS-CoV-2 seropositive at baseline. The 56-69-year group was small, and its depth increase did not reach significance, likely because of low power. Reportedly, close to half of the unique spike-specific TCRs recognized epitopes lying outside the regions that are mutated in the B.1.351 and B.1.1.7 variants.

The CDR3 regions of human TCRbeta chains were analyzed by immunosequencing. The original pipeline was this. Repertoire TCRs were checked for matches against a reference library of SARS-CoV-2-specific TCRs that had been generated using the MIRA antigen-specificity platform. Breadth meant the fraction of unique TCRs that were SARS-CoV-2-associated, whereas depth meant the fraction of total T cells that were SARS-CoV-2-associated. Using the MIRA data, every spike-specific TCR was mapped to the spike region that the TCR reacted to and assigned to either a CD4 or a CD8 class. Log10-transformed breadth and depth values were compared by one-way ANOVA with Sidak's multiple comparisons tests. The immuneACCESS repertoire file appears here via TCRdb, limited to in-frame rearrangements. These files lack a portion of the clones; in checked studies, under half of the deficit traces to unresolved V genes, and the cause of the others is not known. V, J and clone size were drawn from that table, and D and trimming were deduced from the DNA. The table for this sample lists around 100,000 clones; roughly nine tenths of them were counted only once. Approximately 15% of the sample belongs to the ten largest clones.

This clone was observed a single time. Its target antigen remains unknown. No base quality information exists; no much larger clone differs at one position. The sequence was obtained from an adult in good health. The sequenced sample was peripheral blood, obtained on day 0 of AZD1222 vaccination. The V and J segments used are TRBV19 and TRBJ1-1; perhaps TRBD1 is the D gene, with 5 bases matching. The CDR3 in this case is CASTGPRGSMNTEAFF. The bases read TGTGCCAGTACGGGACCGAGGGGCTCCATGAACACTGAAGCTTTCTTT.